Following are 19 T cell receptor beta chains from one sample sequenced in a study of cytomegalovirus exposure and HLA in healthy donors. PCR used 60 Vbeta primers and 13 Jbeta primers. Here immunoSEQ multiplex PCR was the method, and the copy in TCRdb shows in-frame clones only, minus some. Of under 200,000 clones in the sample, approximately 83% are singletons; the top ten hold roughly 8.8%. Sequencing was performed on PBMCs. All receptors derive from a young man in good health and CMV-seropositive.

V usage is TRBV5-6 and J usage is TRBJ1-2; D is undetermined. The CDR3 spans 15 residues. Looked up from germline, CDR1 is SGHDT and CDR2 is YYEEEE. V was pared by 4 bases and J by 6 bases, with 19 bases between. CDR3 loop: CASSPRTGLRDGYTF. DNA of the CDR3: TGTGCCAGCAGCCCGCGTACGGGGTTACGAGATGGCTACACCTTC.

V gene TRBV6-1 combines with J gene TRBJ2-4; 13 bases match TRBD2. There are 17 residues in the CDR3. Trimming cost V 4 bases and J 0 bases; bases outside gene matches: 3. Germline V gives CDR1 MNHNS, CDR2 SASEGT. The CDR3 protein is CASSGTSGGLAKNIQYF. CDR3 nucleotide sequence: TGTGCCAGCAGTGGGACTAGCGGGGGCTTAGCCAAAAACATTCAGTACTTC.

The CDR3 region has the DNA TGTGCCAGCAGCGAGGTTGGAACCTTCGCTGGAAACACCATATATTTT. This translates into CASSEVGTFAGNTIYF. The gene calls are TRBV2 and TRBJ1-3, with D uncertain. The CDR3 contains 16 residues. Germline CDR1 is SNHLY and CDR2 is FYNNEI. V was clipped by 6 bases and J by 2 bases, with 17 bases between them.

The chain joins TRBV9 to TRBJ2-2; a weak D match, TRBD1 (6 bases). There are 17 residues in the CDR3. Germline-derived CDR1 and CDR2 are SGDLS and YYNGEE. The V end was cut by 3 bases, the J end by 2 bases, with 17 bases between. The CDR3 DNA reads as TGTGCCAGCAGCGCAAGCTCGACAGGTATAAACACCGGGGAGCTGTTTTTT. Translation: CASSASSTGINTGELFF.

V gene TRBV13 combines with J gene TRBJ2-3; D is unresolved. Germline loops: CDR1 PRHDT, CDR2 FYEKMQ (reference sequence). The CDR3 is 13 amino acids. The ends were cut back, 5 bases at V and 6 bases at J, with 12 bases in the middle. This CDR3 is CASSPGRRDTQYF. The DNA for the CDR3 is TGTGCCAGCAGCCCGGGTCGAAGGGATACGCAGTATTTT. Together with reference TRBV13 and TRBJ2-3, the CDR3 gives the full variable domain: AAGVIQSPRHLIKEKRETATLKCYPIPRHDTVYWYQQGPGQDPQFLISFYEKMQSDKGSIPDRFSAQQFSDYHSELNMSSLELGDSALYFCASSPGRRDTQYFGPGTRLTVL.

CDR3 DNA: TGTGCCAGCAGCTCCGACAGGCTCCACGAGCAGTACTTC. Translating it yields CASSSDRLHEQYF. This chain joins TRBV7-6 and TRBJ2-7; perhaps TRBD1 as D (6 bases). There are 13 residues in the CDR3. Trimming took 4 bases from V and 5 from J, leaving 12 bases between them. The germline CDR1 and CDR2 sequences are SGHVS and FNYEAQ. Together with reference TRBV7-6 and TRBJ2-7, the CDR3 gives the full variable domain: GAGVSQSPRYKVTKRGQDVALRCDPISGHVSLYWYRQALGQGPEFLTYFNYEAQQDKSGLPNDRFSAERPEGSISTLTIQRTEQRDSAMYRCASSSDRLHEQYFGPGTRLTVT.

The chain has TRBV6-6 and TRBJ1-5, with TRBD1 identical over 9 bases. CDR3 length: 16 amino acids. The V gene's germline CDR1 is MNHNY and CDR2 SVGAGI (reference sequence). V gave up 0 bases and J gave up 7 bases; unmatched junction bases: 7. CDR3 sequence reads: CASSYSGTGGGQPQHF. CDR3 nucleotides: TGTGCCAGCAGTTACTCGGGAACAGGGGGCGGCCAGCCCCAGCATTTT.

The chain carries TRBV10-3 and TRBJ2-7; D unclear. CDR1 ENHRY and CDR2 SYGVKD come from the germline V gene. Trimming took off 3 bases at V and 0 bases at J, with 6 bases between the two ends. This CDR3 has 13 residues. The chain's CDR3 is CAISDQISYEQYF. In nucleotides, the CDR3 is TGTGCCATCAGTGACCAGATCTCCTACGAGCAGTACTTC.

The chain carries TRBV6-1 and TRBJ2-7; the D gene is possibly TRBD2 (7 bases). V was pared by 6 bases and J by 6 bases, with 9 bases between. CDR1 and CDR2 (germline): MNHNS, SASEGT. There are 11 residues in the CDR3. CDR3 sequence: CASRGGGEQYF. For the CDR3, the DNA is TGTGCCAGCAGGGGAGGGGGCGAGCAGTACTTC.

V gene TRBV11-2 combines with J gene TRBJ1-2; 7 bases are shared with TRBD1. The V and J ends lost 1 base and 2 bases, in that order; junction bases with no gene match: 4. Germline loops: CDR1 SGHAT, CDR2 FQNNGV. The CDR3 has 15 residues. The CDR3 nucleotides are TGTGCCAGCAGCTTAGTCCAGGGGGGCAACTATGGCTACACCTTC. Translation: CASSLVQGGNYGYTF.

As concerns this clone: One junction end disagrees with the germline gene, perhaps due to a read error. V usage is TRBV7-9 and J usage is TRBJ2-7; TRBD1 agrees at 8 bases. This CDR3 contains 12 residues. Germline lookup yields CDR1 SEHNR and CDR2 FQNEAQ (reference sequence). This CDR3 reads CSSSLTGDEQYF. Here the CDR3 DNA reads TGTTCCAGCAGCTTGACAGGGGACGAGCAGTACTTC.

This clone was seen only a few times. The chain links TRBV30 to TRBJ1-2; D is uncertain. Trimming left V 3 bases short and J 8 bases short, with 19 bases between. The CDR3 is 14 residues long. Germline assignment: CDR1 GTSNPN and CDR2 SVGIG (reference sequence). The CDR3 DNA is TGTGCCTGGAGCCGCTTAGGGCGGGCGGGAGGCTACACCTTC. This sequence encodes CAWSRLGRAGGYTF. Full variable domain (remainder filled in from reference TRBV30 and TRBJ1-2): SQTIHQWPATLVQPVGSPLSLECTVEGTSNPNLYWYRQAAGRGLQLLFYSVGIGQISSEVPQNLSASRPQDRQFILSSKKLLLSDSGFYLCAWSRLGRAGGYTFGSGTRLTVV.

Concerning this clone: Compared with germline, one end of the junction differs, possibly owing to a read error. The CDR3 is CASSQEGGKLGQPQHF. For the CDR3, the DNA is TGCGCCAGCAGTCAAGAGGGAGGGAAGTTAGGTCAGCCCCAGCATTTT. The V and J genes are TRBV4-1 and TRBJ1-5; D gene uncertain. The CDR3 consists of 16 residues. The germline CDR1 and CDR2 sequences are MGHRA and YSYEKL.

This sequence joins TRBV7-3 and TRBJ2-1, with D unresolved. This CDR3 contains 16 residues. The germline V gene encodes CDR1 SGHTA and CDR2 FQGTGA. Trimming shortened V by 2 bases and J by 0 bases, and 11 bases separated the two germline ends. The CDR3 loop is CASSLAATSSYNEQFF. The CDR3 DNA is TGTGCCAGCAGCTTAGCGGCTACGAGCTCCTACAATGAGCAGTTCTTC.

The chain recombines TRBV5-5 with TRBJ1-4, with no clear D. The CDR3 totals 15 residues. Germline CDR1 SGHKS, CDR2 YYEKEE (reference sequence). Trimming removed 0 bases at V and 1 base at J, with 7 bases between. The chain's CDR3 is CASSLGLLTNEKLFF. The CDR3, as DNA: TGTGCCAGCAGCTTGGGGCTCCTAACTAATGAAAAACTGTTTTTT.

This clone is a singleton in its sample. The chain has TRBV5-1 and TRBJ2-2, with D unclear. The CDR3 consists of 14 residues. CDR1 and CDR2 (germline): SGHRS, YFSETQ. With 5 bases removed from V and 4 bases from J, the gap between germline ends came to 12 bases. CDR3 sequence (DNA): TGCGCCAGCAGTTTACCCTACGGCACCGGGGAGCTGTTTTTT. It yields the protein CASSLPYGTGELFF.

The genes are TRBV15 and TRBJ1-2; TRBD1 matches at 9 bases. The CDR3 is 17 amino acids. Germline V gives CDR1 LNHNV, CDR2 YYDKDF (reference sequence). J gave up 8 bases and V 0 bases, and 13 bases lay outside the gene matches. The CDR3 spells CATSRELGQGINSGYTF. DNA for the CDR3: TGTGCCACCAGCAGAGAACTGGGACAGGGAATTAATTCAGGCTACACCTTC.

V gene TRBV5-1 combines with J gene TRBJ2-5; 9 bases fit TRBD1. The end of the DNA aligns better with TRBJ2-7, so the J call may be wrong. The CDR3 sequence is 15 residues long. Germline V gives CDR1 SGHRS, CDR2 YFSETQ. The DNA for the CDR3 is TGCGCCAGCAGCGGCACCGGGACAGGGACCTACGAGCAGTACTTC. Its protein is CASSGTGTGTYEQYF.

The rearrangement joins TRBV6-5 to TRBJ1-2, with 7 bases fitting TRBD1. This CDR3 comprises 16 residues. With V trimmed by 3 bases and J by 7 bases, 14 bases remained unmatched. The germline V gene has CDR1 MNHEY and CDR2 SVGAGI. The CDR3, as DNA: TGTGCCAGCAGTTATCGGGACAGCGCCTCTCTACGTGGCTACACCTTC. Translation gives CASSYRDSASLRGYTF.